This T cell receptor beta chain stems from a study of OX40 agonist ivuxolimab in advanced cancers. Blood samples were obtained at baseline, cycle 4 day 1, and cycle 7 day 1. Findings and limits, study-wide: In the expanded peripheral T cells, antigen specificity was never determined. Researchers report that CD8+ T cells had, on average, more expanded clones than CD4+. By week 6 at 0.1 to 3.0 mg/kg, blood CD4+ and CD8+ T cells had expanded clonally.

This clone showed up just a few times. Its matching antigen is unknown. The assay was immunoSEQ multiplex PCR, and TCRdb's table has in-frame clones only and misses some. The sample has fewer than 50,000 clones, approximately 88% seen once; the top ten hold about 17%. This CDR3 spans 14 amino acids. Germline values: CDR1 LGHNT, CDR2 FRNRAP. J was trimmed by 7 bases and V by 1 base; bases with no gene match: 6. This TCR derives from an adult with an advanced solid tumor such as melanoma, head and neck, liver or kidney cancer. Material: CD4+ or CD8+ T cells sorted from blood, obtained in a trial of the OX40 agonist ivuxolimab. This chain uses TRBV12-5 with TRBJ1-2, with 7 bases aligning to TRBD1. The CDR3 protein is CASGLGQGVGGYTF. CDR3 nucleotide sequence: TGTGCTAGTGGTTTGGGACAGGGCGTCGGTGGCTACACCTTC.